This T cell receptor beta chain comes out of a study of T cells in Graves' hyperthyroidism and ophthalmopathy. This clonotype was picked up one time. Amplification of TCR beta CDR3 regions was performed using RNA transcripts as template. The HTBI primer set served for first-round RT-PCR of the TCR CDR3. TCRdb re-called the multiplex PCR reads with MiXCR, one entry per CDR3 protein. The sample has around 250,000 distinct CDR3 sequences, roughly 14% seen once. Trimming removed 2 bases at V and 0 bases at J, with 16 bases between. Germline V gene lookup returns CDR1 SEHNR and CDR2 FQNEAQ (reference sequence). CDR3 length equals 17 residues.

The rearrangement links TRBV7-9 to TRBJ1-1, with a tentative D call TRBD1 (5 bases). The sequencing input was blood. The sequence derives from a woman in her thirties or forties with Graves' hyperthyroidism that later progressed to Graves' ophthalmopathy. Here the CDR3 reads CASSLSRDGQMNTEAFF. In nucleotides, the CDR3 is TGTGCCAGCAGCTTAAGCAGGGATGGTCAAATGAACACTGAAGCTTTCTTT.